This T cell receptor (beta chain) originates from a study of identical twins. Study-level findings and limits: There was more out-of-frame TCR alpha sharing in monozygotic twins than models estimated.

Template switching introduced a universal primer site, and the cDNA bore unique molecular identifiers. TCRdb redid the calling of the 5' RACE reads with MiXCR, one entry per CDR3 protein. The table lists hundreds of thousands of distinct CDR3 sequences, around 7.5% of them singletons. The CDR3 runs to 16 residues. V was clipped by 4 bases and J by 3 bases; unmatched bases: 10. CDR1 MNHEY and CDR2 SMNVEV come from the germline V gene (reference sequence). This clonotype was counted many times. Its cognate antigen is unknown. The sample was also linked to a second study, of yellow fever vaccine responses in identical twins.

This receptor was identified in a woman between 18 and 30 years old in good health. The rearrangement uses TRBV27 and TRBJ2-3, with 7 bases matching TRBD1. The sample taken for sequencing was PBMCs. The CDR3 protein is CASSSRQGGRTDTQYF. The CDR3 DNA reads as TGTGCCAGCAGTTCCAGACAGGGTGGTAGGACAGATACGCAGTATTTT.